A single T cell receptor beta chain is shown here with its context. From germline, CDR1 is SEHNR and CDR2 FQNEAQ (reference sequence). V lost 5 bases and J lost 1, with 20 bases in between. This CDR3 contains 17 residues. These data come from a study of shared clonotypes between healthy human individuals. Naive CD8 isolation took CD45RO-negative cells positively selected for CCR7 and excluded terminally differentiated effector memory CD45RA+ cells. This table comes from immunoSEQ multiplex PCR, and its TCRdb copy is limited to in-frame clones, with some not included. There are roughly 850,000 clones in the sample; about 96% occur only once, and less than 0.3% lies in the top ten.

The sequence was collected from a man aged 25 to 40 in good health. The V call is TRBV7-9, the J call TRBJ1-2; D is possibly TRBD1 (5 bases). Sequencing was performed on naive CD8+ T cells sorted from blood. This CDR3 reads CASSPIVIWDGNYGYTF. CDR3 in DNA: TGTGCCAGCAGCCCTATAGTTATATGGGACGGTAACTATGGCTACACCTTC.